This TCR beta chain is from a study of blood T cell repertoires in COVID-19 (dated by TCRdb to the early 2020s). About the study as a whole: The collaborator samples originated in the United States, Italy and Spain and spanned the acute and convalescent phases of COVID-19. The repertoires were made available in a free public database intended to serve as a resource for research on the immune response to SARS-CoV-2. Nearly every sample came with metadata listing a de-identified subject ID, COVID-19 status, age in years and sex. Subjects who had been exposed to COVID-19, were actively infected with it, or had recovered from it provided the deeply sampled blood TCRbeta repertoires that made up the dataset. Where available, HLA class I and class II types were taken from metadata supplied by the sample provider and were not determined by assay-based typing. Samples were obtained from the ongoing ImmuneRACE study (first 160 participants) and from 950 to 1,500 subjects provided by 6 global collaborators. The prospective study material was composed of cDNA or gDNA derived from T cells, B-cell-depleted T cells, or PBMCs.

TCRbeta CDR3 regions were amplified from genomic DNA by means of the immunoSEQ Assay, a bias-controlled multiplex PCR. The paper's data handling went like this. The number of nucleated cells in each sample was estimated from the amplification of reference gene primers within the assay. Sequence reads were collapsed and filtered to measure the absolute abundance of every unique TCRbeta CDR3 rearrangement. For each sample, productive Simpson clonality was calculated as the square root of Simpson's diversity index across productive rearrangements. The immuneACCESS repertoire file appears here via TCRdb, limited to in-frame rearrangements. These files lack a portion of the clones; in checked studies, under half of the deficit traces to unresolved V genes, and the cause of the others is not known. The DNA was the basis for D and trimming; V, J and clone size are from that table. This sample holds 200,000 to 300,000 clones; around 88% were observed only once. The ten biggest clones cover more than 0.95% of the sample.

Participants in the prospective study were enrolled through a virtual design, were aged about 18 to 90 years, and lived in approximately 25 United States geographic areas. To assign participants to cohorts, the prospective study relied on clinical history that participants themselves reported in a screening survey and a study questionnaire. In the prospective study, mobile phlebotomists collected whole blood, serum and a nasopharyngeal or oropharyngeal swab from each participant. Over a roughly 2-month period, participants in the prospective study had the option of providing additional blood draws and questionnaires. Before DNA extraction, prospective study blood samples were shipped either frozen or at room temperature. The germline V gene (reference sequence) specifies MNHEY as CDR1 and SMNVEV as CDR2. V and J are trimmed by 4 bases and 2 bases, and the gene matches miss 6 bases of the junction. Counted from cysteine to phenylalanine, this CDR3 has 15 amino acids. Of all the DNA, just the CDR3 is kept, 45 bases in frame from base 1.

Overall study results and their limits: The quantity of clinical and demographic metadata differed by source and by participant and was supplied without curation.

Notes on this clone: The target of this receptor is not known. Base qualities are not provided; no much larger clone lies one nucleotide away.

The sequence was obtained from a woman aged 40 to 49 with acute COVID-19. Sequences were obtained from PBMCs or T cells enriched from blood (not recorded which). This chain is built from TRBV27 and TRBJ2-7; 9 central nucleotides agree with TRBD2. The CDR3 region: CASSSGTSRPYEQYF. The sequence in DNA is TGTGCCAGCAGTTCCGGGACTAGCAGGCCCTACGAGCAGTACTTC.